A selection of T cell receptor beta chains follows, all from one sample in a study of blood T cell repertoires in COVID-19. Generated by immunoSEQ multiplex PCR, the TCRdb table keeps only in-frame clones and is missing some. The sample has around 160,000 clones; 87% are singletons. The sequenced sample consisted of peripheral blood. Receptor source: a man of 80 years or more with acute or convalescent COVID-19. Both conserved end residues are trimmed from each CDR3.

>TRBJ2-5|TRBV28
APLPGETQY
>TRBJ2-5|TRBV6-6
ASSPIRGQETQY
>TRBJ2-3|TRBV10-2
AIRDRGFTDTQY
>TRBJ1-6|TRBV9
ASSVEGSGNSPLH
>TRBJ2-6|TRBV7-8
ASSLAGTSGTGANVLT
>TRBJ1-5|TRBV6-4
ASSWGDILPYSNQPQH
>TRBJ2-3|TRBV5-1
ASSLASRTGPGDTQY
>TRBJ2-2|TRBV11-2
ASSFITGELF
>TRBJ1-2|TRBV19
ASCLQQGIPYGYT
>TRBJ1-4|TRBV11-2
ASSLVGEKLF
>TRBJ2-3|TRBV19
ASSQGTDTQY
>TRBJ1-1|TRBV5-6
ASSSTGQENTEAF
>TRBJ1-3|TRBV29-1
SVEGAGSGNTIY
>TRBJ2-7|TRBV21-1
ASSNAAPCEQY
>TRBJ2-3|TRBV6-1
ASSEAGPLTDTQY
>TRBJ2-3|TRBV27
ASRLRGARTDTQY
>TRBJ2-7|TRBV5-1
ASSLLAGGPYEQY
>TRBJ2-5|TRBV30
AWGSGEETQY
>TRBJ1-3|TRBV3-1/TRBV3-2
ASSGFSGNTIY
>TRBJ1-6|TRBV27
ASSLYRVDSPLH
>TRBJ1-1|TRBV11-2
ASSPGVGEAF
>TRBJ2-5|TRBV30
AWSVSGGETQY
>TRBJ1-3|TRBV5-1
ASSSDPGSGNTIY
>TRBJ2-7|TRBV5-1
ASSPSGQGVHYEQY
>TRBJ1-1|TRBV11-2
ASSLAGLQGSF
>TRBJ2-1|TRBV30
AWSGLLAGQF
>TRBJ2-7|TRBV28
ASSQGGAGFHEQY
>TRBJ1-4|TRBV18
ASSLGGEKLF
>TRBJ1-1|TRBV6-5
ASRDEPGTGFAF
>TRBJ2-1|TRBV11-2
ASSLGKLVSNEQF
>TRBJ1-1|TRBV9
ASSPQDRFRTEAF
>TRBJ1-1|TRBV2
ASRGGQGLGTEAF
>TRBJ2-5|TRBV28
ASSLGGRAQETQY
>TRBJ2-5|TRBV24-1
ATSPGKETQY
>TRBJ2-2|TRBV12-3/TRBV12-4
ASSPLPRGELF
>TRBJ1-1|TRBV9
ASSVGDGTEAF
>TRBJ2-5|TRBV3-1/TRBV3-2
ASSQPGLRQETQY